The 11 T cell receptor beta chains below were found in one sample sequenced in a study of shared clonotypes between healthy human individuals. Profiling relied on immunoSEQ multiplex PCR, and the TCRdb table lists in-frame clones only, not all of them. The table lists about 1 million clones, approximately 68% of them singletons. The sequenced sample consisted of memory CD4+ T cells sorted from blood. Documented subset: CD45RA-negative fraction. The receptors shown here come from a man between 18 and 29 years old in good health.

Comment on this clone: This CDR3 is also generated by other DNA sequences in the sample. The gene calls are TRBV7-2 and TRBJ2-7, with TRBD2 as a possible D gene (6 bases). Germline CDR1 SGHTA, CDR2 FQGNSA. V was cut by 1 base and J by 0 bases, with 10 bases left in between. The CDR3 spans 15 residues. CDR3 DNA sequence: TGTGCCAGCAGCTTAGAAGCGGGTTCCTCCTACGAGCAGTACTTC. As protein: CASSLEAGSSYEQYF.

The J gene is TRBJ1-2, the V gene TRBV27, with TRBD1 matching over 10 bases. V gave up 5 bases and J gave up 4 bases; unmatched junction bases: 4. The germline CDR1 and CDR2 sequences are MNHEY and SMNVEV (reference sequence). CDR3 length: 14 amino acids. CDR3 region: CASSPGQGIYGYTF. The CDR3 DNA follows: TGTGCCAGCAGTCCGGGACAGGGGATCTATGGCTACACCTTC.

In its sample, this clone was seen once. Here the CDR3 DNA reads TGTGCCAGCTCAAGGACAGGGGGCGGAGAGACCCAGTACTTC. Translating gives CASSRTGGGETQYF. The J gene is TRBJ2-5, the V gene TRBV18; 11 nucleotides align to TRBD1. The CDR3 contains 14 residues. V dropped 5 bases and J dropped 4; count of bases not matched to a gene: 3. The germline gives CDR1 KGHSH, CDR2 LQKENI.

CDR3 nucleotides: TGTGCCTGGAGTTCATCCAGGGGAAACTATGGCTACACCTTC. Translated, it gives CAWSSSRGNYGYTF. The rearrangement joins TRBV30 to TRBJ1-2; D perhaps matches TRBD1 (6 bases). The germline V and J ends were trimmed by 2 bases and 2 bases, with 12 bases remaining between them. Germline loops: CDR1 GTSNPN, CDR2 SVGIG (reference sequence). The CDR3 is made up of 14 amino acids.

The genes are TRBV19 and TRBJ1-3, with D possibly being TRBD1 (5 bases). Germline CDR1 is LNHDA and CDR2 is SQIVND (reference sequence). V gave up 3 bases and J gave up 0 bases, with 15 bases separating them. This CDR3 has 17 residues. The CDR3 loop is CASSIFLGTSSGNTIYF. CDR3 nucleotides: TGTGCCAGTAGTATTTTTCTCGGGACTTCCTCTGGAAACACCATATATTTT.

The rearrangement links TRBV6-1 to TRBJ2-7, with TRBD1 matching 9 bases. Trimming cost V 10 bases and J 4 bases; bases outside gene matches: 8. This CDR3 is 13 amino acids long. From germline, CDR1 is MNHNS and CDR2 SASEGT. Here the CDR3 reads CAIGQGSIYEQYF. DNA for the CDR3: TGTGCCATCGGACAGGGGTCGATATACGAGCAGTACTTC.

In this sample, this clone turned up a few times. The chain couples TRBV25-1 to TRBJ1-2, with 7 bases fitting TRBD1. The CDR3 runs to 16 residues. Germline V gene lookup returns CDR1 MGHDK and CDR2 SYGVNS. V lost 4 bases to trimming and J lost 6 bases; unmatched junction nucleotides: 14. The CDR3 DNA sequence: TGTGCCAGCAGTGCCCGGGAAGGGGGCGCCATAGATGGCTACACCTTC. Residues: CASSAREGGAIDGYTF.

This clone was seen a handful of times. V gene TRBV7-2 combines with J gene TRBJ2-3; TRBD2 matches 8 bases. Trimming at V came to 8 bases and at J to 2 bases, leaving 12 bases not matched to a gene. CDR1 is SGHTA, CDR2 FQGNSA, per germline. CDR3 length: 16 amino acids. The CDR3, as DNA: TGTGCCAGCCAGTCGATGAGCGGGAGTAACACAGATACGCAGTATTTT. Translation gives CASQSMSGSNTDTQYF.

The CDR3: CASSPDRARTGELFF. The CDR3 nucleotides are TGTGCCAGCAGCCCGGACAGGGCTAGGACCGGGGAGCTGTTTTTT. The chain joins TRBV5-4 to TRBJ2-2, with 8 bases lining up with TRBD1. Germline V gene sequence: CDR1 SGHNT, CDR2 YYREEE (reference sequence). CDR3 length equals 15 residues. V dropped 4 bases and J dropped 5; count of bases not matched to a gene: 7.

Only one count was recorded for this clone. The chain couples TRBV14 to TRBJ2-7, with 10 bases fitting TRBD1. The CDR3 extends over 15 amino acids. CDR1 is SGHDN and CDR2 is FVKESK in the germline V gene. Trimming took 6 bases from V and 4 from J; bases not matched to a gene: 9. CDR3 residues: CASSRQGASGYEQYF. The CDR3 DNA sequence: TGTGCCAGCAGTCGACAGGGGGCGAGTGGATACGAGCAGTACTTC. The complete variable domain, with remaining parts taken from reference TRBV14 and TRBJ2-7, reads EAGVTQFPSHSVIEKGQTVTLRCDPISGHDNLYWYRRVMGKEIKFLLHFVKESKQDESGMPNNRFLAERTGGTYSTLKVQPAELEDSGVYFCASSRQGASGYEQYFGPGTRLTVT.

The chain couples TRBV9 to TRBJ1-1; D is possibly TRBD1 (6 bases). There are 15 residues in the CDR3. The V gene's germline CDR1 is SGDLS and CDR2 YYNGEE. The V end lost 1 base, the J end lost 2 bases, and 12 bases lay between the germline ends. DNA for the CDR3: TGTGCCAGCAGCGTAACGGGGGGCCGTAACACTGAAGCTTTCTTT. Its protein is CASSVTGGRNTEAFF.